These T cell receptor beta chains were read from a single sample in a study of tumor-infiltrating lymphocytes in primary liver carcinoma. TCRdb independently ran MiXCR on the multiplex PCR reads; one entry per CDR3 protein. Among under 130,000 distinct CDR3 sequences, approximately 82% were seen once, and the ten largest hold approximately 21%. The sequencing sample was made of liver tumor tissue from sampling region 3. The receptors shown here come from a man in his forties with primary liver carcinoma and hepatitis B virus infection. Each CDR3 is given with its conserved first and last residue. A D gene is named only where the DNA matches it firmly. Some rows mark clone size as missing; the rest say once, few, many or name a class of expanded clone.

clone_size	d_call	v_call	j_call	cdr3_aa	cdr3_nt
-	-	TRBV15	TRBJ2-2	CATSRPSDTGELFF	TGTGCCACCAGCAGGCCTAGCGACACCGGGGAGCTGTTTTTT
-	-	TRBV11-2	TRBJ2-1	CTSSFTVVNEQFF	TGTACCAGCAGCTTTACAGTGGTCAATGAGCAGTTCTTC
-	-	TRBV11-2	TRBJ2-2	CASTLDLTGSGELFF	TGTGCCAGCACCTTAGACCTAACAGGTTCCGGGGAGCTGTTTTTT
many	-	TRBV20-1	TRBJ2-1	CSARLLVSSYNEQFF	TGCAGTGCAAGGCTACTGGTTAGCTCCTACAATGAGCAGTTCTTC
once	TRBD2	TRBV5-4	TRBJ2-1	CASNHGTSGNIEQLF	TGTGCCAGCAACCACGGGACTAGCGGGAATATTGAGCAGCTCTTC
many	-	TRBV29-1	TRBJ1-1	CSAGRVNTEAFF	TGCAGCGCAGGACGGGTGAACACTGAAGCTTTCTTT
-	TRBD2	TRBV15	TRBJ2-7	CATSRDRRLASEQYF	TGTGCCACCAGCAGAGATAGGCGACTAGCGAGCGAGCAGTACTTC
-	-	TRBV29-1	TRBJ2-1	CSLRDCAKNEQFF	TGCAGTCTTCGGGACTGTGCAAAGAATGAGCAGTTCTTC
few	-	TRBV20-1	TRBJ2-5	CSASPGLKTQYF	TGCAGTGCTAGCCCGGGGTTGAAGACCCAGTACTTC
-	-	TRBV9	TRBJ1-4	CANNSQGSNEKLFF	TGTGCCAACAACTCGCAGGGGTCTAATGAAAAACTGTTTTTT
-	TRBD1	TRBV29-1	TRBJ2-5	CSAEDRGRETQYF	TGCAGCGCTGAAGACAGGGGGCGAGAGACCCAGTACTTC
once	-	TRBV6-6	TRBJ2-2	CASSYSKSTGSCFF	-
once	-	TRBV12-3/TRBV12-4	TRBJ2-6	CASSRTRLVPGRASGDNVLTF	TGTGCCAGTAGTCGGACCCGACTAGTCCCCGGTCGGGCCTCTGGTGACAACGTCCTGACTTTC
once	TRBD1	TRBV28	TRBJ1-5	CASSTGRQGSNQHQHF	TGTGCCAGCAGTACCGGTAGACAGGGGAGCAATCAGCACCAGCACTTT
-	TRBD1	TRBV4-3	TRBJ2-1	CASNQTPGTGEFVPCNEQFF	TGCGCCAGCAACCAAACGCCCGGGACAGGGGAATTTGTCCCCTGCAATGAGCAGTTCTTC
-	-	TRBV30	TRBJ2-2	CAWRGQEDTGELIF	TGTGCCTGGAGAGGTCAAGAGGACACCGGGGAGCTGATTTTT
-	-	TRBV6-1	TRBJ1-2	CGSSEAGGLYGYTF	TGTGGCAGCAGTGAGGCCGGCGGTCTCTATGGTTACACCTTC
-	-	TRBV29-1	TRBJ2-1	CSVHAGNSYNEQFF	TGCAGCGTCCATGCTGGAAACTCCTACAATGAGCAGTTCTTC
-	-	TRBV7-8	TRBJ1-2	CVSSPRSGISYGYTF	TGTGTCAGCAGCCCCCGGTCCGGGATATCCTATGGCTACACCTTC
-	-	TRBV11-1	TRBJ2-1	CASSVGLNYEQFF	TGTGCTAGCAGTGTTGGCCTGAACTATGAGCAGTTCTTC
many	-	TRBV30	TRBJ1-3	CAWSSNGGNTIYF	TGTGCCTGGAGTAGCAACGGTGGAAACACCATATATTTT
-	-	TRBV6-5	TRBJ1-2	CVSSLQGRGNYGYTF	TGTGTCAGCAGCCTCCAGGGCAGGGGAAACTATGGCTACACCTTC
-	-	TRBV7-9	TRBJ2-1	CASSPLLGVGGYSEQFF	TGTGCCAGCAGCCCTCTTTTAGGAGTGGGAGGATACAGTGAGCAGTTCTTC